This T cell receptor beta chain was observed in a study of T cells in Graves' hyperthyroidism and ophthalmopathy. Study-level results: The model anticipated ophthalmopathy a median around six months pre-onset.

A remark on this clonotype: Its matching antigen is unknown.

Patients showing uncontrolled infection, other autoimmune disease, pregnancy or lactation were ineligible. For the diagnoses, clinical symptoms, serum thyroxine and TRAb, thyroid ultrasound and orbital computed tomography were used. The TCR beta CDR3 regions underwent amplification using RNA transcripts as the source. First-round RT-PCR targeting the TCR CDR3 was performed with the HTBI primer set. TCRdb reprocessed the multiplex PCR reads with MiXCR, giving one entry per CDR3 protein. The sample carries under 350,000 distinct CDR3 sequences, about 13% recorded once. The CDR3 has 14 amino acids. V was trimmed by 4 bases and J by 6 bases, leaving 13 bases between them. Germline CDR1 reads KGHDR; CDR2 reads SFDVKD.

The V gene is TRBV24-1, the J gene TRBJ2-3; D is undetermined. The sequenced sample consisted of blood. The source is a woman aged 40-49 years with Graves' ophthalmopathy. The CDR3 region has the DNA TGTGCCACCAGTGACGCCCAAACGAGGGATACGCAGTATTTT. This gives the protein CATSDAQTRDTQYF.